This TCR beta chain appears in the sequencing data of a study of shared T cell receptors in the human thymus. TCRdb keeps only in-frame clones here, not all; method: immunoSEQ multiplex PCR. This sample has roughly 660,000 clones, with around nine tenths found just once. Per the germline V gene, CDR1 is SGHRS and CDR2 is YFSETQ. This CDR3 is 19 amino acids long. J lost 7 bases, V lost 4 bases, and 18 bases had no gene match. This same sample was also taken into another study, of human thymus T cells. That investigation notes: Healthy Finnish infants undergoing corrective surgery for congenital heart defects provided the donor material. Resected material from corrective heart surgery provided the thymus tissue analysed. Thymic and blood repertoires appeared to carry a bias in their V and J gene usage. As related research reported, thymic repertoires overlapped highly among unrelated individuals.

The sample comprised thymocytes. The sequence came from a boy less than two years old with a congenital heart defect. The V call is TRBV5-1, the J call TRBJ2-1, with TRBD2 matching over 12 bases. CDR3 sequence: CASSPPTPSGRALGNEQFF. In DNA, the CDR3 is TGCGCCAGCAGCCCCCCCACGCCTAGCGGGAGGGCCCTAGGGAATGAGCAGTTCTTC.